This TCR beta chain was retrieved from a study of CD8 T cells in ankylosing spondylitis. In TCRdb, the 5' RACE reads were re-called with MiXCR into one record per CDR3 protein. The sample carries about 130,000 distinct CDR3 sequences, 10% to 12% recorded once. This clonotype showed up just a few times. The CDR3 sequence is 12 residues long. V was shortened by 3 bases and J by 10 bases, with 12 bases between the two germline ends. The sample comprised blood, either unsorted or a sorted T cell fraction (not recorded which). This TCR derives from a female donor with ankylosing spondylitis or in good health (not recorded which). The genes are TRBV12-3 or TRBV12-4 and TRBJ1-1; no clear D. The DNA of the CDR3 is TGTGCCAGCAGTTTGTCATGGGAGGGAGCTTTCTTT. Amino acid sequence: CASSLSWEGAFF.